The T cell receptor beta chain described here comes from a study of shared clonotypes between healthy human individuals. Study in general: Per donor, CD8 memory used one plate, CD8 naive used two, CD4 memory used three and CD4 naive used three.

This clone was observed at least ten times. The antigen remains undetermined. V gave up 7 bases and J gave up 3 bases; unmatched junction bases: 12. This CDR3 comprises 15 residues. CDR1 and CDR2 from the germline V gene are SNHLY and FYNNEI. Whole-study findings and limits: Sampling included only blood; tissue repertoires likely differ. Shared across several donors were roughly 5.3% of the naive CD4 clonotypes.

The repertoire was sequenced with immunoSEQ multiplex PCR; TCRdb's copy has only in-frame clones and lacks some. The sample holds some 1.1 million clones, 70% to 85% seen once. The chain employs TRBV2 and TRBJ2-7; TRBD2 aligns across 7 bases. The material sequenced was memory CD4+ T cells from PBMCs. Subset noted: CD45RA-negative fraction. The receptor comes from a man between 18 and 29 years old in good health. Some clones in this sample may be carry-over from other donors' samples. CDR3 protein: CASNTGLSTYYEQYF. The DNA of the CDR3 is TGTGCCAGCAATACGGGACTAAGCACATACTACGAGCAGTACTTC.